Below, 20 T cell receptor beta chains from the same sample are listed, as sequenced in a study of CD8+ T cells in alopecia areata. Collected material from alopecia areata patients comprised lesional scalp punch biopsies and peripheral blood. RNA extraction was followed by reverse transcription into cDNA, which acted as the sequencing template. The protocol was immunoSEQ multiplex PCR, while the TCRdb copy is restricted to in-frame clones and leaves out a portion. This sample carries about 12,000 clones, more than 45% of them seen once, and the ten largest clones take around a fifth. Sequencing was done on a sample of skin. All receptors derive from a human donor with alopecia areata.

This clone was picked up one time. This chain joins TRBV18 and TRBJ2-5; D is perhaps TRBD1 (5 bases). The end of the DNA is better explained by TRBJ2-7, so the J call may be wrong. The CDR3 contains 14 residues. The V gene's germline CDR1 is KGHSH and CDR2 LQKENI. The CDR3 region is CASSPPGRAHEQYF. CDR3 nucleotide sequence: TGTGCCAGCTCACCACCGGGCAGGGCCCACGAGCAGTACTTC.

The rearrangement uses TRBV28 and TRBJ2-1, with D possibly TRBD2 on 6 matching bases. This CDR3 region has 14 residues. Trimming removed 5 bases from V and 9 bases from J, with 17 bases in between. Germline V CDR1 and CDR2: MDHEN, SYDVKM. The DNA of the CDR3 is TGTGCCAGCAGTCCCGGAGGGCCCGGTGGTGAGCAGTTCTTC. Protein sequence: CASSPGGPGGEQFF.

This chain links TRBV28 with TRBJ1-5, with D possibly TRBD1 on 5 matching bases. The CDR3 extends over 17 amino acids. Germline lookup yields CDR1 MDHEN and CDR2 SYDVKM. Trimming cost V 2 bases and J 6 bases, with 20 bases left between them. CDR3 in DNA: TGTGCCAGCAGTTTAGATCTATGGGGGATACCCTCTCAGCCCCAGCATTTT. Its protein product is CASSLDLWGIPSQPQHF.

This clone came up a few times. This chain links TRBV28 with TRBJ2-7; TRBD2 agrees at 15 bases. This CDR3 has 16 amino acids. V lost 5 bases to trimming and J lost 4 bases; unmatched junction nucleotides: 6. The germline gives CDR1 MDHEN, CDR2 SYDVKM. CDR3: CASSISGLAGGYEQYF. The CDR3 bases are TGTGCCAGCAGTATCTCGGGACTAGCGGGAGGTTACGAGCAGTACTTC. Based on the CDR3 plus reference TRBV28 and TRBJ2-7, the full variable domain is DVKVTQSSRYLVKRTGEKVFLECVQDMDHENMFWYRQDPGLGLRLIYFSYDVKMKEKGDIPEGYSVSREKKERFSLILESASTNQTSMYLCASSISGLAGGYEQYFGPGTRLTVT.

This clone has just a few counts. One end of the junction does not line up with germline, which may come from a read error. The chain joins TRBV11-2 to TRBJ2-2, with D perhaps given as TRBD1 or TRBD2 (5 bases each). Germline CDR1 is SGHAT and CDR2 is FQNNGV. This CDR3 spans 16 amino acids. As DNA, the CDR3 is TGTGCCAGCAGCTCATCCGGGACCCCGAACCCCGGGGAGCTGTTTTTT. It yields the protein CASSSSGTPNPGELFF.

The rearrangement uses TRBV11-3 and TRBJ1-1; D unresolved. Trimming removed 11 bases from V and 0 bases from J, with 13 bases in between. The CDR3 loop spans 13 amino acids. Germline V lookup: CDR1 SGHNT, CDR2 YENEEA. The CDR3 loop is CAASWTVNTEAFF. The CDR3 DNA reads TGTGCCGCTTCCTGGACGGTGAACACTGAAGCTTTCTTT.

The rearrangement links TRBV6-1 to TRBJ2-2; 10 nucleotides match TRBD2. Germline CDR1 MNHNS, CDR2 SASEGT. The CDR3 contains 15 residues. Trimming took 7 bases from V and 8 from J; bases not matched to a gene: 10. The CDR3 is CASTFPLAGAGELFF. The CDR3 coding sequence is TGTGCCAGCACCTTCCCCCTAGCGGGAGCTGGGGAGCTGTTTTTT.

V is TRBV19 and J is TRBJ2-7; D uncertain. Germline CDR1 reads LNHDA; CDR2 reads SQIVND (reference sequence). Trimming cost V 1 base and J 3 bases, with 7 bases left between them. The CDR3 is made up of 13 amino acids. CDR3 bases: TGTGCCAGTAGTATAGGTGCCTTCTACGAGCAGTACTTC. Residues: CASSIGAFYEQYF. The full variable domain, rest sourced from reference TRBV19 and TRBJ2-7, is DGGITQSPKYLFRKEGQNVTLSCEQNLNHDAMYWYRQDPGQGLRLIYYSQIVNDFQKGDIAEGYSVSREKKESFPLTVTSAQKNPTAFYLCASSIGAFYEQYFGPGTRLTVT.

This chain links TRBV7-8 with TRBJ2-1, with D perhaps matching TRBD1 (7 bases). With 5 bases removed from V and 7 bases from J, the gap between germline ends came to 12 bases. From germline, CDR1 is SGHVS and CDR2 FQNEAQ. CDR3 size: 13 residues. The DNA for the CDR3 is TGTGCCAGCAGCCAGGGGGGTTGGAATGAGCAGTTCTTC. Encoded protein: CASSQGGWNEQFF.

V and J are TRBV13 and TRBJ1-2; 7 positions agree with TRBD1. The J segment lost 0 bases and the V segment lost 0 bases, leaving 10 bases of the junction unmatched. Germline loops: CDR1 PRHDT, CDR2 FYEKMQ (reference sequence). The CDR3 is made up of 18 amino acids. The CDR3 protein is CASSLGWTGKIANYGYTF. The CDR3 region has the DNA TGTGCCAGCAGCTTAGGATGGACAGGAAAAATTGCTAACTATGGCTACACCTTC.

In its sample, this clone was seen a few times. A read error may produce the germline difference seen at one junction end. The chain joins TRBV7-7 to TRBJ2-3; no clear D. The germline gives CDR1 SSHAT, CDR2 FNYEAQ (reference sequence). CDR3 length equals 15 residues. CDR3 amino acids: CASSLTAVPTDTQYF. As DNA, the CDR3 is TGTGCTAGCAGCTTAACGGCAGTCCCCACAGATACGCAGTATTTT.

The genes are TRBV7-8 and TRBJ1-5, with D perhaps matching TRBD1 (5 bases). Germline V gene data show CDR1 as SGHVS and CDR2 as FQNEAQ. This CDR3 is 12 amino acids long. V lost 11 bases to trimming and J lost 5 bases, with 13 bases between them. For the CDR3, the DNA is TGTGCCGTTGGGAGGGGCCATCAGCCCCAGCATTTT. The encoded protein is CAVGRGHQPQHF.

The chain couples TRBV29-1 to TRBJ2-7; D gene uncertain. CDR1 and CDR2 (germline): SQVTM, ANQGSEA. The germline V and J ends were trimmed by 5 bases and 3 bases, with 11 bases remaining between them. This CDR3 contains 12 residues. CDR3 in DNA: TGCAGCGTTCAGCCCACGGGCTACGAGCAGTACTTC. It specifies CSVQPTGYEQYF.

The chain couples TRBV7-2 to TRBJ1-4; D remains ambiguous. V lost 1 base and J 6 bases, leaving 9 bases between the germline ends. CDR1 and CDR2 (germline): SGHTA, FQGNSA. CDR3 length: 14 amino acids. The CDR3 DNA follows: TGTGCCAGCAGCTTAGATGTGGTGGATGAAAAACTGTTTTTT. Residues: CASSLDVVDEKLFF.

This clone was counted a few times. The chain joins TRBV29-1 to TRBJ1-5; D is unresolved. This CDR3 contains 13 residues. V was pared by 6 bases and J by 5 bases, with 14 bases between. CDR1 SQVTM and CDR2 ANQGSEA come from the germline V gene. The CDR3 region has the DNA TGCAGCGTCCTGACCAGTATATATCAGCCCCAGCATTTT. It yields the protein CSVLTSIYQPQHF.

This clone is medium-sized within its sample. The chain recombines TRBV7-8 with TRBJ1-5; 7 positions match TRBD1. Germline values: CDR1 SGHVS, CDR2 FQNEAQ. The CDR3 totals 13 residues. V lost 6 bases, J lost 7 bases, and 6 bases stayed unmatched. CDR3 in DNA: TGTGCCAGCAGTCAGGGACAGACACAGCCCCAGCATTTT. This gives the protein CASSQGQTQPQHF.

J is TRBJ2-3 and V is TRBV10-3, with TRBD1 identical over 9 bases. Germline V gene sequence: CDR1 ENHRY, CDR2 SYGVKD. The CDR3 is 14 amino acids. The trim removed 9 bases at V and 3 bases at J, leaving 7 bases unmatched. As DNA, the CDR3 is TGTGCCATTGTACCGGGACAGGGTACAGATACGCAGTATTTT. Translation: CAIVPGQGTDTQYF.

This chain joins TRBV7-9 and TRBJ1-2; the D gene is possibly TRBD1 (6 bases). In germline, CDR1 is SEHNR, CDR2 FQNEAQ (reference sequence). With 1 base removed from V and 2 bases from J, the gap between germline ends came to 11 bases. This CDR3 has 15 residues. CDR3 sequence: CASSLGPGVNYGYTF. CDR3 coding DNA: TGTGCCAGCAGCTTAGGCCCAGGGGTAAACTATGGCTACACCTTC.

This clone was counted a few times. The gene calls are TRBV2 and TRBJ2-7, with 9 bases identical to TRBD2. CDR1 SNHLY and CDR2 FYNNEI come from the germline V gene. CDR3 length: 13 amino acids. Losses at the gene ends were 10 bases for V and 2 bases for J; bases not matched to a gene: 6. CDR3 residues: CATLGTSTYEQYF. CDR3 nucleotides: TGTGCCACCTTAGGGACTAGCACCTACGAGCAGTACTTC.

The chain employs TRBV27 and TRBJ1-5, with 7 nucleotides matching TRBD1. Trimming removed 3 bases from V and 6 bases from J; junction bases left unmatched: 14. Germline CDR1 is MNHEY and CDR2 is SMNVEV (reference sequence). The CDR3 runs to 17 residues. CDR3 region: CASSFLPTGELTQPQHF. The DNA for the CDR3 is TGTGCCAGCAGTTTTTTGCCTACAGGGGAATTGACTCAGCCCCAGCATTTT.